This T cell receptor beta chain was found in a study of vaccination effects on CD4 cells after COVID-19. As for the study in general: After 1.8 million or so PBMC were placed in each well, they were cultured with roughly 11 IU/ml IL-2 and about 10 ug/ml peptides.

CDR3 size: 19 residues. In germline, CDR1 is SGHRS, CDR2 YFSETQ. Trimming cost V 2 bases and J 3 bases, with 24 bases left between them. With around ten days of culture completed, CD4+ T cells were isolated. Regarding this clone: The antigen remains unidentified.

Sequencing used immunoSEQ multiplex PCR; TCRdb keeps in-frame clones, though not all of them. The table has about 37,000 clones, about four fifths seen once. The chain combines TRBV5-1 with TRBJ2-1; D may be TRBD2 (7 bases). This clonotype was sampled from a human donor who received a COVID-19 vaccine. The sequencing used CD4+ T cells from PBMCs cultured without peptide, collected before COVID-19 vaccination. The CDR3 protein is CASSFLKTRGAQVYNEQFF. The CDR3 DNA sequence: TGCGCCAGCAGCTTCCTAAAGACCCGGGGGGCGCAGGTCTACAATGAGCAGTTCTTC.